In this sample, the clone carrying this T cell receptor beta chain turned up many times. What it binds is not known. Per germline, CDR1 SQVTM and CDR2 ANQGSEA. Trimming removed 7 bases at V and 0 bases at J, with 15 bases between. The CDR3 loop spans 14 amino acids. The data belong to a study of Graves' ophthalmopathy and Graves' hyperthyroidism. Study-wide results and limits: Most expanded clonotypes in thyroid above 0.001 frequency also showed up in blood.

Transcripts of RNA were the source for amplifying TCR beta CDR3 regions. First-round RT-PCR relied on HTBI primers, and a second-round multiplex PCR came next. TCRdb reanalysed the multiplex PCR reads using MiXCR and keeps one entry per CDR3 protein. The sample lists a few hundred thousand distinct CDR3 sequences; 15% to 20% were seen once. Stable hyperthyroidism was defined by absence of ophthalmopathy within 18 months of follow-up. Ages of hyperthyroidism patients ran from 18 to 65, and their diagnoses were new, under 2 months' duration. The TCR sequence derives from an adult woman with stable Graves' hyperthyroidism. The sequencing sample was made of peripheral blood. The chain has TRBV29-1 and TRBJ1-1, with D possibly TRBD1 on 6 matching bases. For the CDR3, the DNA is TGCAGCGCTGAGGGGGACCGTCTGAACACTGAAGCTTTCTTT. Encoded protein: CSAEGDRLNTEAFF.